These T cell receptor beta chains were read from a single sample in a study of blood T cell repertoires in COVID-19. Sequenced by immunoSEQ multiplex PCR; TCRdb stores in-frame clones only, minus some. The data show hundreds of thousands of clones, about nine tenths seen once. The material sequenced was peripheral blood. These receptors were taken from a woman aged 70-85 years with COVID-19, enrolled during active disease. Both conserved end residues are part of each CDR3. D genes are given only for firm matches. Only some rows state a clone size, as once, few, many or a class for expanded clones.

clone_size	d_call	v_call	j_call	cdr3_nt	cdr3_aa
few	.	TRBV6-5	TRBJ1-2	TGTGCCAGCAGCCAAACGAGCGGGAGTGGCTACACCTTC	CASSQTSGSGYTF
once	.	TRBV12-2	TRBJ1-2	TGTGCAAGTCGCTTTTTTAATGTTGGTAGCTATGGCTACACCTTC	CASRFFNVGSYGYTF
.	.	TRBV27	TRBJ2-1	TGTGCCAGCAGACAAGGGGCTAGGCTGGTTGAGCAGTTCTTC	CASRQGARLVEQFF
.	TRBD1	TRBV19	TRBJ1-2	TGTGCCAGTAGTCTAACCCCCGGGACAGGCCGGCGGAAATTAGGCTACACCTTC	CASSLTPGTGRRKLGYTF
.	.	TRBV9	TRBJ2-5	TGTGCCAGCAGCCTAGGACAGACTCAAGAGACCCAGTACTTC	CASSLGQTQETQYF
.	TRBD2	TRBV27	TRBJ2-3	TGTGCCAGCCGCCTGGGTAGCGGGGGGCCCCTGGGTACGCAGTATTTT	CASRLGSGGPLGTQYF
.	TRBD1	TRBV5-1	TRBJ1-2	TGCGCCAGCAGAGACGACAGGGGCGGGGGCTACACCTTC	CASRDDRGGGYTF
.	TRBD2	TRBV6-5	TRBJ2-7	TGTGCCAGCAGTTACTCGCCGCGGGGGAAGATCTACGAGCAGTACTTC	CASSYSPRGKIYEQYF
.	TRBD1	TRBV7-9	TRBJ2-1	TGTGCCAGCAGCTACGCAGGGGGCGATGAGCAGTTCTTC	CASSYAGGDEQFF
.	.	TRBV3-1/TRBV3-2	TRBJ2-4	TGTGCCAGCGGTCAGGTGGAAAACATTCAGTACTTC	CASGQVENIQYF
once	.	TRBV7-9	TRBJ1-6	TGTGCCAGCAGCTTAGAGACAGCCAATTCACCCCTCCACTTT	CASSLETANSPLHF
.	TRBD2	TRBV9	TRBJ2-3	TGTGCCAGCAGCGTATGGGGACTAGCGGGGCCAGATACGCAGTATTTT	CASSVWGLAGPDTQYF
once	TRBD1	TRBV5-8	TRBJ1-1	TGTGCCAGCAGCCGGACAGGGGAAGCTTTCTTT	CASSRTGEAFF
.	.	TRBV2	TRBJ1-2	TGTGCCAGCAGACCAGGGTTTGGCTACACCTTC	CASRPGFGYTF
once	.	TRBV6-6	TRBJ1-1	TGTGCCAGCAATCTCGGTTCGAACACTGAAGCTTTCTTT	CASNLGSNTEAFF
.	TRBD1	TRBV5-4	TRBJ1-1	TGTGCCAGCAGCCAGGGGGACACTGAAGCTTTCTTT	CASSQGDTEAFF
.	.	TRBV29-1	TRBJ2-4	TGCAGCGTTGAGGGAGGAGCCAAAAACATTCAGTACTTC	CSVEGGAKNIQYF
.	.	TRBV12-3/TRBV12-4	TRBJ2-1	TGTGCCAGCAGTGTATACAATGAGCAGTTCTTC	CASSVYNEQFF
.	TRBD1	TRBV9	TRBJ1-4	TGTGCCAGCAGTGGGGGACAGGGGTTTGGGGAAAAACTGTTTTTT	CASSGGQGFGEKLFF
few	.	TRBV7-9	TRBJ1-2	TGTGCCAGCAGCTTAGGGGCAGACATACATGGCTACACCTTC	CASSLGADIHGYTF
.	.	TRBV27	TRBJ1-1	TGTGCCAGCAGTTTAAGCCGAAACACTGAAGCTTTCTTT	CASSLSRNTEAFF
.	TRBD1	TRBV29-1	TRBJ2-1	TGCAGCGCAAAACAGGGGAATGAGCAGTTCTTC	CSAKQGNEQFF
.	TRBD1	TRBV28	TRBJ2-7	TGTGCCACCGCAGGGACAGCCTACGAGCAGTACTTC	CATAGTAYEQYF
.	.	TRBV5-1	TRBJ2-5	TGCGCCAGCAGCCAGGGACACGAGCAAGAGACCCAGTACTTC	CASSQGHEQETQYF
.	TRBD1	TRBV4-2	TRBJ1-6	TGTGCCAGCAGCCGAACACAGGGGACAGGCTATAATTCACCCCTCCACTTT	CASSRTQGTGYNSPLHF
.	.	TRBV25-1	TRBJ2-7	TGTGCCAGCAGCAATGCAAGGGGGTGGGACGAGCAGTACTTC	CASSNARGWDEQYF
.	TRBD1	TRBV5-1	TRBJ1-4	TGCGCCAGCAGCCCAGGGGGACAGAAGAATGAAAAACTGTTTTTT	CASSPGGQKNEKLFF
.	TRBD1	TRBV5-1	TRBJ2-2	TGCGCCAGCAGCTTGGGGACAGGGAGCAACACCGGGGAGCTGTTTTTT	CASSLGTGSNTGELFF
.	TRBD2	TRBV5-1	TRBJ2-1	TGCGCCAGCAGCTTGCAGACTAGCAGCCGTGAGCAGTTCTTC	CASSLQTSSREQFF
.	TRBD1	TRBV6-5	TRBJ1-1	TGTGCCAGCAGCACGGACAGGGGGCGCGAAGCTTTCTTT	CASSTDRGREAFF
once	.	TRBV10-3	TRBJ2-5	TGTGCCATCCCTGGCATCAGGGATTTACAAGAGACCCAGTACTTC	CAIPGIRDLQETQYF
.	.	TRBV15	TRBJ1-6	TGTGCCACCAGCAGAGAGAGGGCGCTGGGGAATTCACCCCTCCACTTT	CATSRERALGNSPLHF
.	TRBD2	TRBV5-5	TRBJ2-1	TGTGCCAGCAGCTGGACGGGGGGGCGGGGGGGCCGTAATGAGCAGTTCTTC	CASSWTGGRGGRNEQFF
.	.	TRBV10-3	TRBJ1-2	TGTGCCATCAGTGATATGAGGAACTACACCTTC	CAISDMRNYTF
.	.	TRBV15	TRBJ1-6	TGTGCCACCAGCAGACCCGACACGGTCTATAATTCACCCCTCCACTTT	CATSRPDTVYNSPLHF
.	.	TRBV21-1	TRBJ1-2	TGTGCCAGCAGCTCGTCTAGTTCTGGGGGCGCGGAAGGCTACACCTTC	CASSSSSSGGAEGYTF
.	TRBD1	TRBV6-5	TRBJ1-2	TGTGCCAGCAGTTTTACTCAGGGGGCTTTTTATGGCTACACCTTC	CASSFTQGAFYGYTF
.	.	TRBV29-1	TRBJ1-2	TGCAGCGTTGACGGCGGCAGCCTCTATGGCTACACCTTC	CSVDGGSLYGYTF
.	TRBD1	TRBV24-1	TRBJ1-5	TGTGCCACCAGTGAGGCCGGGACAGTGGCCAGGCCCCAGCATTTT	CATSEAGTVARPQHF
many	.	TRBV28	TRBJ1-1	TGTGCCAGCAGTGCACAGGCGATGAACACTGAAGCTTTCTTT	CASSAQAMNTEAFF
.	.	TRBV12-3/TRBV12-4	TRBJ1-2	TGTGCCAGCAGTACCCAGGGATCCTATGGCTACACCTTC	CASSTQGSYGYTF
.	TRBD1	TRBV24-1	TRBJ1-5	TGTGCCACCAGTTTGGCGGGACAGGGCTTTAATCAGCCCCAGCATTTT	CATSLAGQGFNQPQHF
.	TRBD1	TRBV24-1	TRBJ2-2	TGTGCCACCAGTGACCCACGACAGGGAAACACCGGGGAGCTGTTTTTT	CATSDPRQGNTGELFF
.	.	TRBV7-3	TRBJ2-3	TGTGCCAGCAGCAAGGTCCCTTTGGAGGCGCAGTATTTT	CASSKVPLEAQYF
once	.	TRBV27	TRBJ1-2	TGTGCCAGCAGTTTAAGTGGAGGGGGCTACACCTTC	CASSLSGGGYTF
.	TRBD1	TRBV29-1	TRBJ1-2	TGCAGCGTTGTTGGCCAGGGGGAAAGAGGCTACACCTTC	CSVVGQGERGYTF
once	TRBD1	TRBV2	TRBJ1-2	TGTGCCAGCAGGCCAGGGACAGACTATGGCTACACCTTC	CASRPGTDYGYTF